The entry below describes one T cell receptor beta chain. The sample belongs to a study of shared clonotypes between healthy human individuals. There are 16 residues in the CDR3. V lost 5 bases and J lost 3, with 17 bases in between. Germline V CDR1 and CDR2: MNHEY, SMNVEV (reference sequence). Sequenced by immunoSEQ multiplex PCR; TCRdb stores in-frame clones only, minus some. The repertoire holds 2 million to 3 million clones, with 85% to 95% as singletons. Sequences were obtained from naive CD4+ T cells sorted from blood. Subset specified: CD45RA+ positively selected. The source of this sequence is a young man in good health. The chain is built from TRBV27 and TRBJ1-5; weak D call: TRBD1 (6 bases). In DNA, the CDR3 is TGTGCCAGCAGTACTGGGGGCCCCTGGGACAATCAGCCCCAGCATTTT. It is translated as CASSTGGPWDNQPQHF.